Below are 21 T cell receptor beta chains sequenced from a single sample in a study of molecular identifiers for immune sequencing clone quantification. TCRdb called the PCR reads again in MiXCR, with one record for every CDR3 protein. Found here are about 640,000 distinct CDR3 sequences, 15% to 20% of them singletons; the top ten hold around 0.9%. Source material: naive CD8+ T cells from blood, with Jurkat cell RNA spiked in. Subset meaning: FACS-sorted CD8+CD4-CCR7+CD45RA+ naive T cells. The receptors stem from a human donor in good health. Some libraries in this study had Jurkat cell RNA spiked in.

This clonotype showed up many times. The chain employs TRBV4-1 and TRBJ2-6; maybe TRBD2 (5 bases). Between the trimmed V and J ends, which lost 6 bases and 3 bases, there was a span of 9 bases. From germline, CDR1 is MGHRA and CDR2 YSYEKL. The CDR3 runs to 14 residues. As DNA, the CDR3 is TGCGCCAGCAGTGACGGACTTGGGGCCAACGTCCTGACTTTC. Translation: CASSDGLGANVLTF.

This clonotype was counted many times. This chain links TRBV6-5 with TRBJ1-5; 10 positions agree with TRBD1. CDR3 length: 14 residues. V dropped 6 bases and J dropped 10; count of bases not matched to a gene: 9. Germline CDR1 MNHEY, CDR2 SVGAGI. The CDR3 loop reads CASRVGTGENPQHF. The CDR3 nucleotides are TGTGCCAGCAGGGTTGGGACAGGGGAAAATCCCCAGCATTTT.

There are many counts of this clonotype. The V and J genes are TRBV9 and TRBJ2-7, with TRBD2 matching over 8 bases. The CDR3 runs 15 residues. V lost 4 bases and J lost 0; bases outside the gene matches: 6. From germline, CDR1 is SGDLS and CDR2 YYNGEE. CDR3 in amino acids: CASSPVAGSSYEQYF. The CDR3 region has the DNA TGTGCCAGCAGCCCAGTAGCGGGGAGCTCCTACGAGCAGTACTTC. Full variable domain (missing parts from reference TRBV9 and TRBJ2-7): DSGVTQTPKHLITATGQRVTLRCSPRSGDLSVYWYQQSLDQGLQFLIQYYNGEERAKGNILERFSAQQFPDLHSELNLSSLELGDSALYFCASSPVAGSSYEQYFGPGTRLTVT.

As regards this clonotype: The germline gene is not matched at one end of the junction; a read error may be the cause. This sequence joins TRBV11-2 and TRBJ2-1, with TRBD1 matching 8 bases. Per the germline V gene, CDR1 is SGHAT and CDR2 is FQNNGV. The CDR3 runs to 17 residues. The CDR3 nucleotides are TGTGCCAGCAGCTTAGTTTACGCAGGGGGCGCCTATAATGAGCAGTTCTTC. It specifies CASSLVYAGGAYNEQFF.

There are many counts of this clonotype. V is TRBV6-2 or TRBV6-3 and J is TRBJ2-7; D may correspond to TRBD1 or TRBD2 (5 bases each). This CDR3 is 14 amino acids long. Germline CDR1 and CDR2: MNHEY and SVGEGT. V lost 0 bases and J lost 4, with 10 bases in between. Written as DNA, the CDR3 is TGTGCCAGCAGTTACTCGAGGGGATGGTACGAGCAGTACTTC. Translating gives CASSYSRGWYEQYF.

The table lists this clonotype with a few counts. Possible read error: a much larger clone is one base away. V gene TRBV13 combines with J gene TRBJ2-6; TRBD1 aligns across 7 bases. The CDR3 is 14 amino acids. Per the germline V gene, CDR1 is PRHDT and CDR2 is FYEKMQ (reference sequence). CDR3 coding DNA: TGTGCCAGCAGAACTGACAGGGTAGGCAACGTCCTGGCTTTC. It encodes CASRTDRVGNVLAF.

This clonotype was found many times. The chain employs TRBV4-2 and TRBJ2-3; 10 bases are a match to TRBD2. The V segment lost 4 bases and the J segment 3 bases; nucleotides outside the gene matches: 7. The CDR3 has 16 residues. CDR1 and CDR2 (germline): LGHNA, YNFKEQ. CDR3 sequence: CASSRASGSLTDTQYF. The CDR3 nucleotides read TGTGCCAGCAGCCGCGCTAGCGGGAGTTTGACAGATACGCAGTATTTT.

The chain uses TRBV7-9 and TRBJ2-7, with TRBD1 identical over 7 bases. Germline V CDR1 and CDR2: SEHNR, FQNEAQ (reference sequence). The ends lost 5 bases at V and 2 bases at J; junction bases unmatched: 9. CDR3 length: 15 residues. The CDR3 protein is CASSHTKTGPYEQYF. For the CDR3, the DNA is TGTGCCAGCAGCCATACAAAGACAGGGCCCTACGAGCAGTACTTC.

This clonotype was seen at least ten times. V and J are TRBV7-9 and TRBJ1-1; tentative D call: TRBD1 (6 bases). CDR1 SEHNR and CDR2 FQNEAQ come from the germline V gene (reference sequence). The CDR3 consists of 17 residues. Trimming pared 2 bases from V and 5 bases from J, leaving 21 bases between. CDR3 DNA sequence: TGTGCCAGCAGCTTAATTGGGGCAGGGGAGGGGAGTACTGAAGCTTTCTTT. It encodes CASSLIGAGEGSTEAFF.

In its sample, this clonotype was seen many times. This sequence joins TRBV20-1 and TRBJ1-2, with TRBD1 as a possible D gene (5 bases). Trimming removed 1 base from V and 2 bases from J, with 11 bases in between. Germline CDR1 is DFQATT and CDR2 is SNEGSKA (reference sequence). This CDR3 contains 14 residues. This chain's CDR3 is CSARGQGENYGYTF. The DNA of the CDR3 is TGCAGTGCTAGAGGCCAGGGAGAAAACTATGGCTACACCTTC.

This clonotype was counted ten times or more. V usage is TRBV4-3 and J usage is TRBJ2-7; TRBD2 matches 8 bases. With V trimmed by 8 bases and J by 7 bases, 10 bases remained unmatched. The CDR3 spans 13 residues. Germline CDR1 and CDR2: LGHNA and YSLEER. The DNA of the CDR3 is TGCGCCAGCGCAGCGGGGGTAGGGAATGAGCAGTACTTC. Translating it yields CASAAGVGNEQYF.

This clonotype was recorded many times. CDR3 bases: TGTGCCTGGAGTCCTCCCCGCGATCCCATTCCTTTGGGAGAGCAGTACTTC. This codes for CAWSPPRDPIPLGEQYF. J is TRBJ2-7 and V is TRBV30; no firm D call. With 2 bases removed from V and 7 bases from J, the gap between germline ends came to 27 bases. Germline CDR1 GTSNPN, CDR2 SVGIG (reference sequence). This CDR3 spans 17 amino acids.

This clonotype was counted only a few times. The V gene is TRBV30, the J gene TRBJ2-1, with D hard to call. Trimming took 2 bases from V and 0 from J, leaving 8 bases between them. The CDR3 has 14 residues. Germline CDR1 GTSNPN, CDR2 SVGIG (reference sequence). CDR3 DNA: TGTGCCTGGAGTCCCCCCCCCTCCTACAATGAGCAGTTCTTC. Encoded protein: CAWSPPPSYNEQFF.

This clonotype appeared a few times. The chain employs TRBV30 and TRBJ2-7, with TRBD2 matching over 7 bases. The ends lost 3 bases at V and 7 bases at J; junction bases unmatched: 15. CDR3 length: 15 amino acids. The germline V gene encodes CDR1 GTSNPN and CDR2 SVGIG (reference sequence). The CDR3 here is CAWRLSDSGAWEQYF. The CDR3 DNA sequence: TGTGCCTGGAGGTTGTCTGACAGCGGGGCTTGGGAGCAGTACTTC.

Details on this clonotype: Possible read error: a much larger clone is one base away. The V and J genes are TRBV7-9 and TRBJ2-3, with D possibly matching TRBD2 (6 bases). This CDR3 region has 19 residues. The V end lost 11 bases, the J end lost 0 bases, and 30 bases lay between the germline ends. The germline V gene has CDR1 SEHNR and CDR2 FQNEAQ (reference sequence). CDR3 bases: TGTGCCGGCGTATTAGTAGCGGTGCACAAAACCCCTAGCACAGATACGCAGTATTTT. It translates to CAGVLVAVHKTPSTDTQYF.

V gene TRBV10-3 combines with J gene TRBJ2-1; 8 bases align to TRBD1. The CDR3 is 18 amino acids. The germline CDR1 and CDR2 sequences are ENHRY and SYGVKD. J lost 0 bases, V lost 4 bases, and 11 bases had no gene match. CDR3 in amino acids: CAISGQGQGLSSYNEQFF. CDR3 in DNA: TGTGCCATCAGTGGGCAAGGACAGGGCTTAAGCTCCTACAATGAGCAGTTCTTC.

This clonotype was found many times. The chain recombines TRBV29-1 with TRBJ1-2, with D possibly TRBD1 on 6 matching bases. The germline V gene has CDR1 SQVTM and CDR2 ANQGSEA. Trimming stripped 6 bases from V and 1 base from J, with 15 bases between. The CDR3 runs to 14 residues. The DNA for the CDR3 is TGCAGCGTGAAAACTACAGGGTTTAACTATGGCTACACCTTC. Protein product: CSVKTTGFNYGYTF. Filled out from reference TRBV29-1 and TRBJ1-2, the complete variable domain reads SAVISQKPSRDICQRGTSLTIQCQVDSQVTMMFWYRQQPGQSLTLIATANQGSEATYESGFVIDKFPISRPNLTFSTLTVSNMSPEDSSIYLCSVKTTGFNYGYTFGSGTRLTVV.

This clonotype was recorded many times. CDR3 in DNA: TGTGCCAGCAGCCTAGGGGGCGGCGAGCAGTACTTC. Translated, it gives CASSLGGGEQYF. The chain has TRBV12-3 or TRBV12-4 and TRBJ2-7; 7 positions match TRBD1. The CDR3 covers 12 residues. Trimming removed 6 bases from V and 6 bases from J; junction bases left unmatched: 5.

This clonotype showed up many times. This rearrangement joins TRBV28 to TRBJ2-2, with D hard to call. From germline, CDR1 is MDHEN and CDR2 SYDVKM. CDR3 length: 13 amino acids. Trimming took off 4 bases at V and 6 bases at J, with 9 bases between the two ends. The CDR3 DNA sequence: TGTGCCAGCAGTTCCCTATCCTCCGGGGAGCTGTTTTTT. This encodes CASSSLSSGELFF.

As concerns this clonotype: A much bigger clone sits one base away, suggesting this may be a read error. V usage is TRBV10-3 and J usage is TRBJ2-7, with D possibly TRBD1 on 5 matching bases. Trimming left V 9 bases short and J 2 bases short, with 14 bases between. Germline-derived CDR1 and CDR2 are ENHRY and SYGVKD. CDR3 size: 13 residues. This CDR3 reads CAISPGLPYEQYF. The CDR3 bases are TGTGCCATTAGTCCAGGGTTGCCCTACGAGCAGTACTTC.

Worth noting for this clonotype: At one end, the junction sequence differs from germline, possibly due to a read error. The CDR3 sequence is CASSQRGPLNEQCF. CDR3 bases: TGCGCCAGCAGCCAACGGGGTCCATTGAACGAGCAGTGCTTC. The chain joins TRBV4-1 to TRBJ2-7; weak D call: TRBD2 (5 bases). Germline CDR1 is MGHRA and CDR2 is YSYEKL. CDR3 length: 14 amino acids.